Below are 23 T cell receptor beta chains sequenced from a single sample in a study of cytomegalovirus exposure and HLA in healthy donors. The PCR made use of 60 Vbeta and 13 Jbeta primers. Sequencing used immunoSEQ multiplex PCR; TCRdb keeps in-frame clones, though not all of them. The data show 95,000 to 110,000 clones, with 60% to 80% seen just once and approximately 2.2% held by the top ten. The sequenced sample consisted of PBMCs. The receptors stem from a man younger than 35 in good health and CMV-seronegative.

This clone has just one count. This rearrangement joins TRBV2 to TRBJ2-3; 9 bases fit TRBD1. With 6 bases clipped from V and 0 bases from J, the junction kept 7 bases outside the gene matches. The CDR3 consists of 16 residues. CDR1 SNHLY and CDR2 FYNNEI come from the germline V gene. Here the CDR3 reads CASSQRGTGSTDTQYF. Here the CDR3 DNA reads TGTGCCAGCAGCCAACGCGGGACAGGGAGCACAGATACGCAGTATTTT.

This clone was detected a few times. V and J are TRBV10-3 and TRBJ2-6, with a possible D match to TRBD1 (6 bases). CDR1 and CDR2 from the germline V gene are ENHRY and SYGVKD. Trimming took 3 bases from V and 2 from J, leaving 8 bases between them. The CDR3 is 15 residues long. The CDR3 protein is CAISEQGPGANVLTF. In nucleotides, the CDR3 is TGTGCCATCAGTGAACAGGGTCCTGGGGCCAACGTCCTGACTTTC.

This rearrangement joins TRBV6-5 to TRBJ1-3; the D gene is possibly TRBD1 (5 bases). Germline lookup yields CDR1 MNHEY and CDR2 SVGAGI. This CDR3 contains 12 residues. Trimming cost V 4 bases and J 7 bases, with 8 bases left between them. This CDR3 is CASSSGPNTIYF. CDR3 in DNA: TGTGCCAGCAGTTCAGGGCCCAACACCATATATTTT.

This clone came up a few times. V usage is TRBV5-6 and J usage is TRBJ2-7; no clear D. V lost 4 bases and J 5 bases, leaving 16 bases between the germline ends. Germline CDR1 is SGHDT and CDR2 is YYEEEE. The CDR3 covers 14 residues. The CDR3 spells CASSPAARINEQYF. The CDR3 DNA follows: TGTGCCAGCAGCCCTGCGGCTAGGATCAACGAGCAGTACTTC.

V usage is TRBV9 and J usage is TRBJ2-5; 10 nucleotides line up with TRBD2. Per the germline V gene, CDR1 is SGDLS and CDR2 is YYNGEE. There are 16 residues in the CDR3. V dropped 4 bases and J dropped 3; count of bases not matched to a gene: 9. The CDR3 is CASSLRTSGPKETQYF. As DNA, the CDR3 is TGTGCCAGCAGCCTAAGGACTAGCGGACCGAAAGAGACCCAGTACTTC.

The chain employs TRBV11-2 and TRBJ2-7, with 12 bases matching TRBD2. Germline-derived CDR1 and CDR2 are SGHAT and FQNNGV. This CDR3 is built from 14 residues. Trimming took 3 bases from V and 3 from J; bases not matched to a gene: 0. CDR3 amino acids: CASSLTSGGYEQYF. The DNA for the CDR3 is TGTGCCAGCAGCTTGACTAGCGGGGGCTACGAGCAGTACTTC. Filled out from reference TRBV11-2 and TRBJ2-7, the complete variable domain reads EAGVAQSPRYKIIEKRQSVAFWCNPISGHATLYWYQQILGQGPKLLIQFQNNGVVDDSQLPKDRFSAERLKGVDSTLKIQPAKLEDSAVYLCASSLTSGGYEQYFGPGTRLTVT.

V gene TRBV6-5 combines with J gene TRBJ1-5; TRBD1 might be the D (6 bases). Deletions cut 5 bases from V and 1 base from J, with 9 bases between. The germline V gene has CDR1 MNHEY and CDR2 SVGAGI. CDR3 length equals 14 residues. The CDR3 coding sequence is TGTGCCAGCAGTGATCAGGGGAGCAATCAGCCCCAGCATTTT. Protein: CASSDQGSNQPQHF.

The CDR3 loop is CASSEMDIFEQYF. In DNA form, the CDR3 reads TGTGCCAGCAGTGAAATGGACATATTCGAGCAGTACTTC. V and J are TRBV25-1 and TRBJ2-7, with D possibly matching TRBD1 (5 bases). There are 13 residues in the CDR3. Germline assignment: CDR1 MGHDK and CDR2 SYGVNS. The V end lost 2 bases, the J end lost 6 bases, and 11 bases lay between the germline ends.

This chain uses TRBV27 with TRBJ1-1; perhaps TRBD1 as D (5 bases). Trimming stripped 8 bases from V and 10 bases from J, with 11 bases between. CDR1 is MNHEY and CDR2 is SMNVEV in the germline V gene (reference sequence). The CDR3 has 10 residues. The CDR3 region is CASGGELAFF. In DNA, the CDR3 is TGTGCCAGCGGAGGGGAGTTAGCTTTCTTT.

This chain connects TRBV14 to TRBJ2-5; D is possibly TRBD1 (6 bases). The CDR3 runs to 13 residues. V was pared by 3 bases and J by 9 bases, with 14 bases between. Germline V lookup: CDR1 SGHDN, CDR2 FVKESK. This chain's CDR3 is CASSQTTTGPQYF. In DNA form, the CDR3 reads TGTGCCAGCAGCCAGACAACAACAGGGCCCCAGTACTTC.

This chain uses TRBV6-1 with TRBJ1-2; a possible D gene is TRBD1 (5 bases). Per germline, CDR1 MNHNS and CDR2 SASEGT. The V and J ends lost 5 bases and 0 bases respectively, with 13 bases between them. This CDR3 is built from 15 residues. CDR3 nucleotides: TGTGCCAGCAGTAACCGGAGGGGTCCTAACTATGGCTACACCTTC. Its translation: CASSNRRGPNYGYTF.

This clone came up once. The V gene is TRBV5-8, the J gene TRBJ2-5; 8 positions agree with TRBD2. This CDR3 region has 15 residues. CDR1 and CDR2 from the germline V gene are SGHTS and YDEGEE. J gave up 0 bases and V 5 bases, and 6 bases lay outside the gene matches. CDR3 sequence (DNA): TGTGCCAGCAGTTTGAGACTAGCGCACCAAGAGACCCAGTACTTC. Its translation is CASSLRLAHQETQYF.

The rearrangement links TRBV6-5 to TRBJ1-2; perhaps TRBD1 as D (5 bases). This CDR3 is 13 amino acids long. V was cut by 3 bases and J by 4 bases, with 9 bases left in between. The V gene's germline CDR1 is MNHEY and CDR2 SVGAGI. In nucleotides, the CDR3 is TGTGCCAGCAGTTATGCGGGGGGCTATGGCTACACCTTC. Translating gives CASSYAGGYGYTF.

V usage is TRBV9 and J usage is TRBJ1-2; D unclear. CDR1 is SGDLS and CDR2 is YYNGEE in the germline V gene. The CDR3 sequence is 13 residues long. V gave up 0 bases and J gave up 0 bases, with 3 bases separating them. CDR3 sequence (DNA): TGTGCCAGCAGCGTAGCAGCTAACTATGGCTACACCTTC. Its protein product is CASSVAANYGYTF. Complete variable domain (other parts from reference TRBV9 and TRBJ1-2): DSGVTQTPKHLITATGQRVTLRCSPRSGDLSVYWYQQSLDQGLQFLIQYYNGEERAKGNILERFSAQQFPDLHSELNLSSLELGDSALYFCASSVAANYGYTFGSGTRLTVV.

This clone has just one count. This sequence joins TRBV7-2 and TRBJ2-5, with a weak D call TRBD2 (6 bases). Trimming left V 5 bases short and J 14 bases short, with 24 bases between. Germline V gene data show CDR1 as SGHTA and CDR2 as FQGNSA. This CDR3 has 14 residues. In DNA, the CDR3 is TGTGCCAGCAGCCCCCCGGGGGTGTTAGCGCTATCATACTTC. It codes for CASSPPGVLALSYF.

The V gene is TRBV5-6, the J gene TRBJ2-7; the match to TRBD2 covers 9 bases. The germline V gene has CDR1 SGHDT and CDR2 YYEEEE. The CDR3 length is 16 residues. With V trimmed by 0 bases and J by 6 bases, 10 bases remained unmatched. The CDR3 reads CASSLAGLAPGVEQYF. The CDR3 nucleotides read TGTGCCAGCAGCTTGGCCGGACTAGCGCCGGGGGTCGAGCAGTACTTC.

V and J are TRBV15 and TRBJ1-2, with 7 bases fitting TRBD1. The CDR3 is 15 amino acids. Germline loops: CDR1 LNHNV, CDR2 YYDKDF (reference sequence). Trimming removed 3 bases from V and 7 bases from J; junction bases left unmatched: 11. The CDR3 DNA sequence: TGTGCCACCAGCAGGGGGAACACAGGGGTGCGTGGCTACACCTTC. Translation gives CATSRGNTGVRGYTF.

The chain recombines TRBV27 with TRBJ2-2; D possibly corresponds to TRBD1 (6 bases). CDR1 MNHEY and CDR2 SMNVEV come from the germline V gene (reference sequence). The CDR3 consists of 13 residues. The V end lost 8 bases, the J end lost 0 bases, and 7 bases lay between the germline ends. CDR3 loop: CASWDTNTGELFF. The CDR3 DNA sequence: TGTGCCAGCTGGGACACGAACACCGGGGAGCTGTTTTTT.

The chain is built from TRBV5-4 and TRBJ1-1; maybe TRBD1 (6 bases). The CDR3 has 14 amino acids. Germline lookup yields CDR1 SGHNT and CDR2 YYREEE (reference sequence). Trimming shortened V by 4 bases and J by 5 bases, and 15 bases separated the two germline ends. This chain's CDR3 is CASSTRQVGTEAFF. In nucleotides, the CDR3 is TGTGCCAGCAGCACCAGACAGGTTGGTACTGAAGCTTTCTTT.

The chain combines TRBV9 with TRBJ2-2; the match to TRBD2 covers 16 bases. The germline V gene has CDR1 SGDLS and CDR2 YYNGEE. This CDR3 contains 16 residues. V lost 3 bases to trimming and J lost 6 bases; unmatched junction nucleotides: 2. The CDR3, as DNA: TGTGCCAGCAGCGCGGGACTAGCGGGGGGGGCCGGGGAGCTGTTTTTT. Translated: CASSAGLAGGAGELFF.

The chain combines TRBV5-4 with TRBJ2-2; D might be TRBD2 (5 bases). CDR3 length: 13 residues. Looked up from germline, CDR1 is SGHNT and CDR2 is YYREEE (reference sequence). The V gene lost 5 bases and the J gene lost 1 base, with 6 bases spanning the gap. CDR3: CASRRGNTGELFF. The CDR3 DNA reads TGTGCCAGCAGACGGGGGAACACCGGGGAGCTGTTTTTT. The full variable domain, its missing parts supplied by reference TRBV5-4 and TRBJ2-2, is ETGVTQSPTHLIKTRGQQVTLRCSSQSGHNTVSWYQQALGQGPQFIFQYYREEENGRGNFPPRFSGLQFPNYSSELNVNALELDDSALYLCASRRGNTGELFFGEGSRLTVL.

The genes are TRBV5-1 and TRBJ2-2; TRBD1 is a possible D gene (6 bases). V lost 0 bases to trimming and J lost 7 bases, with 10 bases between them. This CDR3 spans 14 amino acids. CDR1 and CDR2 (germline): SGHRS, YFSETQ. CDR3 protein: CASSLDQGIGELFF. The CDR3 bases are TGCGCCAGCAGCTTGGACCAGGGGATCGGGGAGCTGTTTTTT.

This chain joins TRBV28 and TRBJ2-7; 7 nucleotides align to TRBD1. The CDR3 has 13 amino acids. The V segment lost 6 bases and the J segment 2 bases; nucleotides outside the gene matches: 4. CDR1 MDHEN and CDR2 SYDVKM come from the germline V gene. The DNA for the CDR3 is TGTGCCAGCAGAAGACAGGGAACCTACGAGCAGTACTTC. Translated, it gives CASRRQGTYEQYF. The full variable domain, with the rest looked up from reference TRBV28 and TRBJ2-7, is DVKVTQSSRYLVKRTGEKVFLECVQDMDHENMFWYRQDPGLGLRLIYFSYDVKMKEKGDIPEGYSVSREKKERFSLILESASTNQTSMYLCASRRQGTYEQYFGPGTRLTVT.